This T cell receptor beta chain derives from a study of blood T cells in healthy people across ages. General observations from the study: Naive CD4+ cells and diversity were both higher in long-lived donors than in aged donors.

This CDR3 spans 13 amino acids. V shed 1 base and J shed 12 bases, with 15 bases lying between them. Germline-derived CDR1 and CDR2 are SNHLY and FYNNEI. Worth noting for this clonotype: The antigen remains unidentified.

Sample-barcoded 5' priming and a J-beta primer mix drove a second PCR of roughly 6 to 12 cycles. Using its own MiXCR run on the 5' RACE reads, TCRdb lists one record per CDR3 protein. The sample consists of over 750,000 distinct CDR3 sequences, roughly 25% of them appearing once. The data were also submitted as part of a second study, on T cells of mothers and their children.

The chain employs TRBV2 and TRBJ1-2; D is perhaps TRBD1 (6 bases). The sequence derives from a boy between 5 and 17 years old in good health. Sequencing input: blood. The CDR3 is CASSEVSGAYNTF. DNA of the CDR3: TGTGCCAGCAGTGAAGTTTCGGGGGCGTACAACACCTTC. Full variable domain (remainder filled in from reference TRBV2 and TRBJ1-2): EPEVTQTPSHQVTQMGQEVILRCVPISNHLYFYWYRQILGQKVEFLVSFYNNEISEKSEIFDDQFSVERPDGSNFTLKIRSTKLEDSAMYFCASSEVSGAYNTFGSGTRLTVV.